The clone carrying this T cell receptor (beta chain) was recorded only once. This sample includes further DNA sequences coding for the same CDR3. TCRdb's copy holds only in-frame clones and misses some; the assay was immunoSEQ multiplex PCR. The sample lists 310,000 or so clones; roughly 90% were seen once. CDR1 is MNHEY and CDR2 is SVGAGI in the germline V gene. The CDR3 is 13 residues long. V was clipped by 6 bases and J by 4 bases; unmatched bases: 1. The data belong to a study of blood T cell repertoires in COVID-19. Study in general: The samples span acute and convalescent COVID-19 from the United States, Italy and Spain. PBMCs, B-cell-depleted T cells, or T cells provided the cDNA or gDNA that made up the material.

The chain links TRBV6-5 to TRBJ1-5, with 9 nucleotides matching TRBD1. The origin of this receptor is a woman aged 50 to 65 with active or convalescent COVID-19. Source material: peripheral blood. CDR3 sequence reads: CASRGQGNQPQHF. In DNA, the CDR3 is TGTGCCAGCAGGGGACAGGGTAATCAGCCCCAGCATTTT.